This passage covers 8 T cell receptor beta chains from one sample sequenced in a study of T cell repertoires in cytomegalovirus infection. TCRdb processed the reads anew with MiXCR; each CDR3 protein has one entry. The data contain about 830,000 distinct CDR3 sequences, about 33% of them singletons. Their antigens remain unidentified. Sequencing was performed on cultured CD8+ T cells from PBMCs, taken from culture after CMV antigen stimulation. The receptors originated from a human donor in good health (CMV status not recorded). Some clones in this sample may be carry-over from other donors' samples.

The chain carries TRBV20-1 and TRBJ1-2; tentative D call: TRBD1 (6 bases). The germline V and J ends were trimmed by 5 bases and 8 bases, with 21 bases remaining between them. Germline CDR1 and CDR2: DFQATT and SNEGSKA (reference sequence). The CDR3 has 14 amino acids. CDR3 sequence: CSAGFGQSGWGYTF. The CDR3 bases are TGCAGTGCTGGATTTGGACAGTCAGGTTGGGGCTACACCTTC.

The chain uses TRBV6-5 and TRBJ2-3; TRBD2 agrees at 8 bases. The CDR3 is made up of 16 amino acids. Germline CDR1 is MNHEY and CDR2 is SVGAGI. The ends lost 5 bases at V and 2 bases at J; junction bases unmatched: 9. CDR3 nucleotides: TGTGCCAGCAGTCCGTATAGCGGGGAGCCCACAGATACGCAGTATTTT. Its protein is CASSPYSGEPTDTQYF.

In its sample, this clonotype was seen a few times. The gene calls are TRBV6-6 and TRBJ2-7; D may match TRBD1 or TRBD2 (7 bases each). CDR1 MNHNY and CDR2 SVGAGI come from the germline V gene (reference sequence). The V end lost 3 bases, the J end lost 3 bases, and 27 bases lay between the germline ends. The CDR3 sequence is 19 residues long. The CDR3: CASSYTVSGGQEIHYEQYV. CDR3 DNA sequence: TGTGCCAGCAGTTATACCGTGTCGGGAGGACAGGAGATTCACTACGAGCAGTACGTC.

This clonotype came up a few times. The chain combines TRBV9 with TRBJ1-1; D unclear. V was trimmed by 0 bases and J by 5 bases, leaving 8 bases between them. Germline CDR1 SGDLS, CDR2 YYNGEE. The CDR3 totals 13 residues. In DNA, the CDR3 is TGTGCCAGCAGCGTAGGGTTAAGGACTGAAGCTTTCTTT. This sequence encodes CASSVGLRTEAFF.

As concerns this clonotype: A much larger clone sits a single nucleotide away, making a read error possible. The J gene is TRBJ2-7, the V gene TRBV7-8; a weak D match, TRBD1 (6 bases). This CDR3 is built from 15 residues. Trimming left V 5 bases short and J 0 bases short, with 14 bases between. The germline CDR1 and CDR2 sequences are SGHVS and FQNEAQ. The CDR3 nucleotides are TGTGCCAGCAGCACTGGACAGCAAGCCTCCTACGAGCAGTACTTC. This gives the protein CASSTGQQASYEQYF.

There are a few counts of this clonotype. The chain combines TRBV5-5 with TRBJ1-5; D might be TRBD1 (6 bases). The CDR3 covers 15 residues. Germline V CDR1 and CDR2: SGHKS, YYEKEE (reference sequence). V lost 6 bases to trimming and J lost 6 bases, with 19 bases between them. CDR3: CASTPWGGEAQPQHF. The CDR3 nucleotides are TGTGCCAGCACGCCATGGGGGGGCGAGGCTCAGCCCCAGCATTTT.

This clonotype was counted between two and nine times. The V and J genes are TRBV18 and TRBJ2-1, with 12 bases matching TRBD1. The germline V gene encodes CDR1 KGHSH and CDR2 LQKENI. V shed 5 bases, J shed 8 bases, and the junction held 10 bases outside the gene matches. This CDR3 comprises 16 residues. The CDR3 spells CASSSSGTGGWDEQFF. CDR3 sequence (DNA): TGTGCCAGCTCATCATCCGGGACAGGGGGCTGGGATGAGCAGTTCTTC.

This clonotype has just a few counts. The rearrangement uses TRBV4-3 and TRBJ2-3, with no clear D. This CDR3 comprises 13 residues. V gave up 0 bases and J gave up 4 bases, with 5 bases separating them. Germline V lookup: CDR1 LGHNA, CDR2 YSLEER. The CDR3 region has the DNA TGCGCCAGCAGCCAAGAAACGGCAGATACGCAGTATTTT. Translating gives CASSQETADTQYF.